Listed below are T cell receptor beta chains from one sample, sequenced in a study of siplizumab effects on memory and regulatory T cells. Clones were read by immunoSEQ multiplex PCR, and TCRdb kept only the in-frame ones, dropping some. The sample lists over 70,000 clones, approximately 90% occurring once. Sequencing was done on a sample of CD4+ T cells sorted from blood. The receptors here all came from a human donor in good health. CDR3s include the opening cysteine and the closing phenylalanine or tryptophan. D genes are given only for firm matches. Where a row states a size, it is once, few, many or the class of an expanded clone; other rows omit it.

-	TRBV6-5	TRBJ1-2	-	TGTGCCAGCCAAGCGTCAAAATTCTATGGCTACACCTTC	CASQASKFYGYTF
TRBD1	TRBV11-2	TRBJ1-1	-	TGTGCCAGCAGATGGGACAGGACGAACACTGAAGCTTTCTTT	CASRWDRTNTEAFF
-	TRBV18	TRBJ2-7	-	TGTGCCAGCTCACCAGCAACAGGAAATACCTACGAGCAGTACTTC	CASSPATGNTYEQYF
-	TRBV7-9	TRBJ2-1	-	TGTGCCAGTACACTAGCCGGCTTAAAGGGGCAGTTCTTC	CASTLAGLKGQFF
-	TRBV6-1	TRBJ2-3	-	TGTGCCAGCACCCCCGTCTGGACAGATACGCAGTATTTT	CASTPVWTDTQYF
TRBD2	TRBV7-2	TRBJ2-5	-	TGTGCCAGCAGCCCTAGCGGGAGCAGAGGGGAGACCCAGTACTTC	CASSPSGSRGETQYF
-	TRBV6-6	TRBJ2-1	-	TGTGCCAGCGGGATTTACAATGAGCAGTTCTTC	CASGIYNEQFF
-	TRBV6-5	TRBJ2-5	-	TGTGCCAGCAGGGGGTACCAAGAGACCCAGTACTTC	CASRGYQETQYF
-	TRBV4-1	TRBJ2-7	once	TGCGCCAGCAGCCGGTCTCTAGCGCACGATGCCTACGAGCAGTACTTC	CASSRSLAHDAYEQYF
TRBD2	TRBV2	TRBJ2-2	-	TGTGCCAGCAGTGGAGGAGAACTAGCGGGAGGGAACGGGGAGCTGTTTTTT	CASSGGELAGGNGELFF